A selection of T cell receptor beta chains follows, all from one sample in a study of Graves' ophthalmopathy and Graves' hyperthyroidism. One entry per CDR3 protein results from TCRdb running MiXCR on the multiplex PCR reads. The repertoire includes about 380,000 distinct CDR3 sequences, approximately 15% of them detected once, and roughly 7% sits in the top ten. Sequencing was done on a sample of peripheral blood. The receptor source for this set is a woman aged 18-35 years with stable Graves' hyperthyroidism. Each CDR3 is given with its conserved first and last residue. D genes are given only for firm matches. Some rows have no size entry. The others give once, few or many, or a class for an expanded clone.

abundance,j_gene,v_gene,d_gene,CDR3aa,CDR3nt
many,TRBJ1-2,TRBV10-2,NA,CASSDLDVIAGYTF,TGCGCCAGCAGTGACCTCGACGTTATCGCTGGCTACACCTTC
many,TRBJ2-2,TRBV6-1,NA,CASSENGAGTGELFF,TGTGCCAGCAGTGAGAACGGGGCAGGCACCGGGGAGCTGTTTTTT
many,TRBJ1-1,TRBV6-1,NA,CASSEGTSRMDTEAFF,TGTGCCAGCAGTGAAGGAACAAGCCGAATGGACACTGAAGCTTTCTTT
many,TRBJ1-1,TRBV10-3,NA,CAIRGSDTEAFF,TGTGCCATCAGGGGATCGGACACTGAAGCTTTCTTT
many,TRBJ2-7,TRBV5-1,NA,CASSLALGFGEQYF,TGCGCCAGCAGCTTGGCCTTGGGGTTCGGCGAGCAGTACTTC
many,TRBJ1-6,TRBV2,NA,CASSGVGQNNSPLHF,TGTGCCAGCAGTGGGGTCGGACAGAATAATTCACCCCTCCACTTT
few,TRBJ1-2,TRBV24-1,TRBD1,CATSAPPGQGVYGYTF,TGTGCCACCAGTGCCCCGCCGGGACAGGGGGTCTATGGCTACACCTTC
many,TRBJ1-1,TRBV5-4,TRBD1,CASSRGQGLRDTEAFF,TGTGCCAGCAGCCGGGGACAGGGTTTGAGGGACACTGAAGCTTTCTTT
many,TRBJ1-1,TRBV7-2,NA,CASSLGGVGEAFF,TGTGCCAGCAGCTTAGGGGGGGTAGGGGAAGCTTTCTTT
few,TRBJ2-5,TRBV11-1,TRBD2,CASSRIGGVAETQYF,TGTGCCAGCAGCCGTATCGGGGGGGTAGCGGAGACCCAGTACTTC
many,TRBJ2-5,TRBV24-1,NA,CATSDLRDTQETQYF,TGTGCCACCAGTGATTTACGGGACACCCAAGAGACCCAGTACTTC
many,TRBJ1-1,TRBV6-2/TRBV6-3,NA,CASSYSGDTRRTEAFF,TGTGCCAGCAGTTACTCGGGGGACACAAGGAGGACTGAAGCTTTCTTT
many,TRBJ2-5,TRBV29-1,NA,CSVEGRGRRTAETQYF,TGCAGCGTTGAAGGAAGGGGCCGCCGGACGGCAGAGACCCAGTACTTC
NA,TRBJ1-6,TRBV6-1,TRBD1,CATRTGPSPLHF,TGTGCCACACGGACAGGGCCTTCACCCCTCCACTTT
many,TRBJ1-2,TRBV20-1,NA,CSAEQGLDYGYTF,TGCAGTGCTGAACAGGGTCTGGACTATGGCTACACCTTC
many,TRBJ2-2,TRBV7-2,NA,CASSLGFRNTGELFF,TGTGCCAGCAGCTTAGGGTTCAGGAACACCGGGGAGCTGTTTTTT
many,TRBJ1-2,TRBV2,NA,CASQGFYTF,TGTGCCAGCCAGGGGTTCTACACCTTC
many,TRBJ2-5,TRBV7-2,NA,CASSLAPTRQETQYF,TGTGCCAGCAGCTTAGCGCCGACACGACAAGAGACCCAGTACTTC
many,TRBJ1-5,TRBV6-1,NA,CASSEAWGNQPQHF,TGTGCCAGCAGTGAAGCTTGGGGCAATCAGCCCCAGCATTTT
many,TRBJ2-5,TRBV12-3/TRBV12-4,TRBD1,CASSLLGQGTQYF,TGTGCCAGCAGTTTGCTAGGACAGGGGACCCAGTACTTC
few,TRBJ2-5,TRBV2,NA,CASESEGGGTQYF,TGTGCCAGCGAATCCGAGGGGGGGGGGACCCAGTACTTC
few,TRBJ2-1,TRBV19,NA,CASSIRGYNEQFF,TGTGCCAGTAGTATTAGAGGGTACAATGAGCAGTTCTTC
many,TRBJ1-2,TRBV20-1,TRBD1,CSADRTGGAYGYTF,TGCAGTGCTGACCGAACAGGGGGCGCATATGGCTACACCTTC
NA,TRBJ1-1,TRBV11-2,NA,CASSLTGSRTEAFF,TGTGCCAGCAGCTTGACCGGATCAAGGACTGAAGCTTTCTTT
many,TRBJ1-5,TRBV19,NA,CASSSVLNQPQHF,TGTGCCAGTAGCTCAGTCCTAAATCAGCCCCAGCATTTT
many,TRBJ1-1,TRBV11-3,NA,CASSARLTNTEAFF,TGTGCCAGCAGCGCCCGACTGACGAACACTGAAGCTTTCTTT
many,TRBJ1-2,TRBV27,NA,CASSLSPTGKGGYTF,TGTGCCAGCAGTTTATCCCCGACGGGTAAGGGGGGCTACACCTTC
many,TRBJ1-5,TRBV6-1,NA,CASSSVGPQHF,TGTGCCAGCAGTAGCGTGGGTCCCCAGCATTTT
many,TRBJ1-2,TRBV11-2,NA,CASSLVPGHQNNYGYTF,TGTGCCAGCAGCTTGGTGCCGGGACACCAAAATAACTATGGCTACACCTTC
many,TRBJ2-7,TRBV6-2/TRBV6-3,TRBD2,CASGEGTISYEQYF,TGTGCCAGCGGGGAGGGGACCATCTCCTACGAGCAGTACTTC
many,TRBJ1-2,TRBV6-5,NA,CATQDWINYGYTF,TGTGCCACCCAGGACTGGATTAACTATGGCTACACCTTC
few,TRBJ1-2,TRBV18,NA,CASSPPTESYGYTF,TGTGCCAGCTCACCACCGACAGAAAGCTATGGCTACACCTTC
NA,TRBJ2-7,TRBV5-1,NA,CASSWRGRDEQYF,TGCGCCAGCAGCTGGAGGGGCAGGGACGAGCAGTACTTC
few,TRBJ2-7,TRBV5-1,NA,CASSLGGRDTYEQYF,TGCGCCAGCAGCCTAGGGGGGCGGGACACCTACGAGCAGTACTTC
few,TRBJ1-3,TRBV18,TRBD1,CASSPITGTGGAGNTIYF,TGTGCCAGCTCACCAATAACCGGAACAGGGGGCGCCGGAAACACCATATATTTT
many,TRBJ2-7,TRBV6-5,NA,CATRAGPGEQYF,TGTGCCACTAGGGCAGGTCCGGGCGAGCAGTACTTC
many,TRBJ1-2,TRBV2,NA,CASSEGAEVYGYTF,TGTGCCAGCAGTGAAGGGGCCGAGGTCTATGGCTACACCTTC
NA,TRBJ2-7,TRBV20-1,NA,CSARGSKAVGEQYF,TGCAGTGCTAGGGGGTCGAAAGCCGTTGGGGAGCAGTACTTC
NA,TRBJ2-5,TRBV12-3/TRBV12-4,TRBD1,CASSTYRGEETQYF,TGTGCCAGCAGTACATACAGGGGGGAAGAGACCCAGTACTTC
many,TRBJ1-1,TRBV29-1,NA,CSVGGRGSEAFF,TGCAGCGTTGGGGGACGGGGGTCTGAAGCTTTCTTT
many,TRBJ2-5,TRBV11-2,TRBD2,CASSPPGGGRRRQETQYF,TGTGCCAGCAGCCCTCCCGGGGGGGGACGGAGACGGCAAGAGACCCAGTACTTC
few,TRBJ2-2,TRBV7-2,TRBD2,CASSAENVASGAANTGELFF,TGTGCCAGCAGCGCCGAAAATGTAGCTAGCGGAGCTGCGAACACCGGGGAGCTGTTTTTT
many,TRBJ1-1,TRBV20-1,TRBD1,CSADRDRVRTEAFF,TGCAGTGCCGACCGGGACAGGGTGAGAACTGAAGCTTTCTTT
few,TRBJ2-7,TRBV5-1,NA,CASSLTVRDGYSYEQYF,TGCGCCAGCAGCTTGACGGTCAGGGACGGGTATTCCTACGAGCAGTACTTC
many,TRBJ1-6,TRBV2,TRBD1,CASRGRTGGIGSPLHF,TGTGCCAGCAGGGGCCGGACAGGGGGCATAGGTTCACCCCTCCACTTT
many,TRBJ1-1,TRBV20-1,TRBD1,CSASRTGLTEAFF,TGCAGTGCTAGTAGGACAGGCCTCACTGAAGCTTTCTTT
many,TRBJ2-5,TRBV19,NA,CASSFGLKETQYF,TGTGCCAGTAGCTTCGGTCTCAAAGAGACCCAGTACTTC
NA,TRBJ2-2,TRBV27,NA,CASERTNTGELFF,TGTGCCAGCGAGAGGACGAACACCGGGGAGCTGTTTTTT
many,TRBJ1-2,TRBV6-5,NA,CASSYSPQRNYGYTF,TGTGCCAGCAGTTACTCACCACAGCGCAACTATGGCTACACCTTC
many,TRBJ1-2,TRBV10-3,TRBD1,CAISVPTGSYGYTF,TGTGCCATCAGTGTGCCGACAGGGTCCTATGGCTACACCTTC
many,TRBJ1-2,TRBV27,TRBD1,CASRVGENLISDRNYGYTF,TGTGCCAGCAGGGTCGGCGAAAATTTAATTTCGGACAGGAACTATGGCTACACCTTC
many,TRBJ1-1,TRBV27,NA,CASSPPLLGGRAFEAFF,TGTGCCAGCAGTCCCCCTCTTTTGGGGGGCAGGGCCTTTGAAGCTTTCTTT
many,TRBJ2-2,TRBV12-3/TRBV12-4,NA,CASSLGRPLNTGELFF,TGTGCCAGCAGTTTGGGCAGGCCACTAAACACCGGGGAGCTGTTTTTT